This passage covers 9 T cell receptor beta chains from one sample sequenced in a study of neoadjuvant anti-PD-1 for oral cavity cancer. The time point: after neoadjuvant nivolumab, at surgical resection. Profiling relied on immunoSEQ multiplex PCR, and the TCRdb table lists in-frame clones only, not all of them. The sample holds roughly 20,000 clones, 40% to 45% seen once. The source was tumor tissue, collected after nivolumab (anti-PD-1) treatment. These receptor sequences come from a person aged 35-79 years with oral cavity squamous cell carcinoma.

CDR3 region: CASSQYRQNYEQYF. The CDR3 DNA is TGCGCCAGCAGCCAGTATAGACAGAACTACGAGCAGTACTTC. This chain links TRBV4-1 with TRBJ2-7; D is perhaps TRBD1 (5 bases). Germline V CDR1 and CDR2: MGHRA, YSYEKL. The ends were cut back, 3 bases at V and 3 bases at J, with 12 bases in the middle. This CDR3 contains 14 residues.

The V and J genes are TRBV11-2 and TRBJ2-7; 7 bases align to TRBD1. V lost 3 bases and J lost 2; bases outside the gene matches: 7. Germline CDR1 reads SGHAT; CDR2 reads FQNNGV. There are 15 residues in the CDR3. CDR3 residues: CASSLDPGTAYEQYF. In DNA, the CDR3 is TGTGCCAGCAGCTTGGACCCCGGGACAGCCTACGAGCAGTACTTC.

The chain has TRBV28 and TRBJ1-2; 9 bases line up with TRBD1. The V and J ends lost 3 bases and 6 bases, in that order; junction bases with no gene match: 5. The germline V gene encodes CDR1 MDHEN and CDR2 SYDVKM. CDR3 size: 14 residues. The CDR3 region is CASSFLQGANGYTF. CDR3 bases: TGTGCCAGCAGTTTTTTACAGGGGGCAAATGGCTACACCTTC.

V gene TRBV5-6 combines with J gene TRBJ2-7; 8 bases match TRBD1. There are 15 residues in the CDR3. V shed 4 bases and J 2 bases; nucleotides not matched to a gene: 8. Germline assignment: CDR1 SGHDT and CDR2 YYEEEE. The CDR3 reads CASSTSPTGAYEQYF. The CDR3, as DNA: TGTGCCAGCAGCACCTCACCGACAGGGGCCTACGAGCAGTACTTC.

This clone has just a few counts. The V and J genes are TRBV7-2 and TRBJ2-2; no definite D call. The CDR3 has 14 residues. The germline CDR1 and CDR2 sequences are SGHTA and FQGNSA. Trimming removed 6 bases at V and 2 bases at J, with 10 bases between. This CDR3 is CASRPPTNTGELFF. The DNA of the CDR3 is TGTGCCAGCAGACCCCCGACCAACACCGGGGAGCTGTTTTTT. The entire variable domain, with the rest obtained from reference TRBV7-2 and TRBJ2-2, is as follows: GAGVSQSPSNKVTEKGKDVELRCDPISGHTALYWYRQSLGQGLEFLIYFQGNSAPDKSGLPSDRFSAERTGGSVSTLTIQRTQQEDSAVYLCASRPPTNTGELFFGEGSRLTVL.

This clone was seen many times. The chain recombines TRBV11-2 with TRBJ1-4, with a weak D call TRBD1 (6 bases). The CDR3 loop spans 16 amino acids. V lost 2 bases, J lost 7 bases, and 17 bases lay in between. Germline lookup yields CDR1 SGHAT and CDR2 FQNNGV. CDR3 nucleotides: TGTGCCAGCAGCTTATTAGGGCCGGGGGCAGGTGAAAAACTGTTTTTT. It specifies CASSLLGPGAGEKLFF.

The V and J genes are TRBV5-4 and TRBJ2-7; D remains ambiguous. Germline CDR1 is SGHNT and CDR2 is YYREEE (reference sequence). The CDR3 is 14 residues long. Trimming left V 0 bases short and J 3 bases short, with 10 bases between. CDR3 loop: CASSLALSNYEQYF. The CDR3, as DNA: TGTGCCAGCAGCTTGGCCCTCTCGAACTACGAGCAGTACTTC.

This clone has a handful of counts. The genes are TRBV5-4 and TRBJ1-2; 7 nucleotides align to TRBD1. Germline V gene lookup returns CDR1 SGHNT and CDR2 YYREEE (reference sequence). J lost 4 bases, V lost 4 bases, and 10 bases had no gene match. The CDR3 runs 15 residues. The chain's CDR3 is CASSRGGQKLYGYTF. In DNA, the CDR3 is TGTGCCAGCAGCCGGGGGGGACAGAAACTCTATGGCTACACCTTC.

V is TRBV21-1 and J is TRBJ2-7. TRBV21-1 is tagged as a pseudogene. The CDR3 runs to 11 residues. This chain's CDR3 is CASIRKDEQYF. The CDR3 DNA reads TGTGCCAGCATCCGTAAGGACGAGCAGTACTTC.